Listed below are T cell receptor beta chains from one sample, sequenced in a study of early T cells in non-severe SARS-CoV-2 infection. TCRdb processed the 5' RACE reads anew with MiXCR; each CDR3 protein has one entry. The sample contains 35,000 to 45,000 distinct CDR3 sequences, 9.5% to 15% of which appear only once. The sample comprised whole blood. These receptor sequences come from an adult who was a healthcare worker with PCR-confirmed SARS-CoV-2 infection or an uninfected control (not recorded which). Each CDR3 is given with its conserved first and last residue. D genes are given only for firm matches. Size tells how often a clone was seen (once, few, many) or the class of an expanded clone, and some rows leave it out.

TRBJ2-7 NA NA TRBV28 CASITWTAGLGYEQYF TGTGCCAGCATCACTTGGACAGCAGGGTTGGGCTACGAGCAGTACTTC
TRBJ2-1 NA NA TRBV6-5 CASSSSRGGYYNEQFF TGTGCCAGCAGTTCCTCCAGGGGTGGGTACTACAATGAGCAGTTCTTC
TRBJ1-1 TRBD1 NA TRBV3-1 CASSQEQGMTEAFF TGTGCCAGCAGCCAAGAACAGGGGATGACTGAAGCTTTCTTT
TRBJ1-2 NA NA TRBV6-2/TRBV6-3 CASSYSPHYYGYTF TGTGCCAGCAGTTACTCCCCGCATTACTATGGCTACACCTTC
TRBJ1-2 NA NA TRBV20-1 CSAPVTDGYTF TGCAGTGCTCCGGTCACTGATGGCTACACCTTC
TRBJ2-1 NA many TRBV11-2 CASSPFGVWNEQFF TGTGCCAGCAGCCCCTTTGGAGTTTGGAATGAGCAGTTCTTC
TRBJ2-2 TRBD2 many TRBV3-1 CASSPPSGGTGELFF TGTGCCAGCAGCCCCCCTAGCGGGGGTACCGGGGAGCTGTTTTTT
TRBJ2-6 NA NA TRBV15 CATSREAGSGANVLTF TGTGCCACCAGCAGAGAGGCGGGCTCTGGGGCCAACGTCCTGACTTTC
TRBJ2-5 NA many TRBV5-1 CASQQNAETQYF TGCGCCAGCCAGCAAAACGCGGAGACCCAGTACTTC
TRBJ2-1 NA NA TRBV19 CASGGRRAQDEQFF TGTGCCAGCGGGGGTAGGAGGGCCCAGGATGAGCAGTTCTTC
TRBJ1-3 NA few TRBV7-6 CASSRGPSGNTIYF TGTGCCAGCAGCCGGGGACCCTCTGGAAACACCATATATTTT
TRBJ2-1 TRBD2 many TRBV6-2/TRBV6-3 CASSQRGGYNEQFF TGTGCCAGCAGTCAGCGGGGGGGATACAATGAGCAGTTCTTC
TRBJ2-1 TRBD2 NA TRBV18 CASSPGIAGGPLNNEQFF TGTGCCAGCTCACCAGGCATAGCGGGGGGCCCCTTGAACAATGAGCAGTTCTTC
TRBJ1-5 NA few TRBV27 CASSLLPTVDSYPWPQHF TGTGCCAGCAGTCTACTCCCCACGGTTGACAGCTATCCATGGCCCCAGCATTTT
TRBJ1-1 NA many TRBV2 CASSWGTGNTEAFF TGTGCCAGCAGCTGGGGTACGGGCAACACTGAAGCTTTCTTT
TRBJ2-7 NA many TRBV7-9 CASSLNYEQYF TGTGCCAGCAGCTTAAACTACGAGCAGTACTTC
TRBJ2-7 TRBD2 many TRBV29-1 CSVEAGGVYSYEQYF TGCAGCGTTGAAGCGGGAGGGGTGTACTCCTACGAGCAGTACTTC